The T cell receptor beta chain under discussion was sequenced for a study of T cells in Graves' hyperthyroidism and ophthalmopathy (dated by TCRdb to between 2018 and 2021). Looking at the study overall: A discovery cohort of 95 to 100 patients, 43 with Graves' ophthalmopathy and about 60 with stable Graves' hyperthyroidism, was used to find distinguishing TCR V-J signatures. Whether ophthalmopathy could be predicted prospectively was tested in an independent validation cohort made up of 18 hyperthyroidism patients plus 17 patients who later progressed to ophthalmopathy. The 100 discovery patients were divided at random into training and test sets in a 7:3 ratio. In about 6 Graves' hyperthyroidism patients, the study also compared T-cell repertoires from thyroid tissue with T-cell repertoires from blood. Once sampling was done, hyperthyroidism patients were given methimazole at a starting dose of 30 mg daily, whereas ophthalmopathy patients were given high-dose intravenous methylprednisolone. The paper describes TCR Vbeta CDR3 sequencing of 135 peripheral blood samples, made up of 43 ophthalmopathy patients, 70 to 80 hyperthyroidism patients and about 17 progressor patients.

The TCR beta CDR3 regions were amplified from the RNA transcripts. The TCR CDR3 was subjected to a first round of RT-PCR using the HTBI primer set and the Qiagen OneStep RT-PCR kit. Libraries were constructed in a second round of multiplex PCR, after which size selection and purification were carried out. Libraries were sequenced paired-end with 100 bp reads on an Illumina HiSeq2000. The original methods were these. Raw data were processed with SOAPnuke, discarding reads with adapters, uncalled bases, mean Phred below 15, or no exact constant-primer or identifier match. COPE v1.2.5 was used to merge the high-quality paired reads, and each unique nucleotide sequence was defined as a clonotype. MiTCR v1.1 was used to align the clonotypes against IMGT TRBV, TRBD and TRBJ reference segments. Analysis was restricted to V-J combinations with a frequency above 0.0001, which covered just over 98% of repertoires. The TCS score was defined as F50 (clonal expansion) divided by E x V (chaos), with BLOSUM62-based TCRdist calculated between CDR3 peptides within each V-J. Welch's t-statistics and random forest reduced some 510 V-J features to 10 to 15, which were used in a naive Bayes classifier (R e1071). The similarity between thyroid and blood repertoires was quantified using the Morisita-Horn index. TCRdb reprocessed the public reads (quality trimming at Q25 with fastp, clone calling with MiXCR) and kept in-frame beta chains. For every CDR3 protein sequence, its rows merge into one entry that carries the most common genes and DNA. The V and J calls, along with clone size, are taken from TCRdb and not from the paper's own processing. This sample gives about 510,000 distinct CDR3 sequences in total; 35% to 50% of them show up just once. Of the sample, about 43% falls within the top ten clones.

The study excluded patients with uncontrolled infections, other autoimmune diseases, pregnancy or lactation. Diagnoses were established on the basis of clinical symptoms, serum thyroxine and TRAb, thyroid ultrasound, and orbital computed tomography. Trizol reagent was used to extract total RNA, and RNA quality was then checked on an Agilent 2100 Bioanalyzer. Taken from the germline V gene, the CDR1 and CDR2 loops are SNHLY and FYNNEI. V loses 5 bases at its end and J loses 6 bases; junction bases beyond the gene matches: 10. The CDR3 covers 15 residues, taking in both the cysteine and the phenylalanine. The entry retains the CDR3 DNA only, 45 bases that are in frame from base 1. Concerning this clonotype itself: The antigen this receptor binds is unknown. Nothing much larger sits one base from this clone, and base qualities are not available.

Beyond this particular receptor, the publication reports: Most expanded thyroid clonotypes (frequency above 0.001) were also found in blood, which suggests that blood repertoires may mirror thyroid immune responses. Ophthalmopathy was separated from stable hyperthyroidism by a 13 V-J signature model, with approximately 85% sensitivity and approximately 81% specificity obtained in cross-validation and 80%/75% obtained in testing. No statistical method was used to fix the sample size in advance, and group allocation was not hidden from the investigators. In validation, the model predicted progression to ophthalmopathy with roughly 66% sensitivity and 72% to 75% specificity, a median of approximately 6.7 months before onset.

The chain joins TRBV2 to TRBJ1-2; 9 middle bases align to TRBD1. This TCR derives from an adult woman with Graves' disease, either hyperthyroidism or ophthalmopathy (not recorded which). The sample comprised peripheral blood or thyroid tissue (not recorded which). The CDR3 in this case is CASSSQGALRNGYTF. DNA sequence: TGTGCCAGCAGTTCACAGGGGGCGTTGAGAAATGGCTACACCTTC. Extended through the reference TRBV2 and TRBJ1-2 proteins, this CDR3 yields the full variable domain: EPEVTQTPSHQVTQMGQEVILRCVPISNHLYFYWYRQILGQKVEFLVSFYNNEISEKSEIFDDQFSVERPDGSNFTLKIRSTKLEDSAMYFCASSSQGALRNGYTFGSGTRLTVV.